This T cell receptor (beta chain) was captured by sequencing in a study of identical twins. The CDR3 is made up of 14 amino acids. Germline values: CDR1 LNHNV, CDR2 YYDKDF (reference sequence). Trimming stripped 4 bases from V and 8 bases from J, with 15 bases between. This clonotype has more than one count but fewer than ten. Its antigen is not identified. Study-wide findings and caveats: Weaker excess twin sharing was observed in beta out-of-frame sequences.

TCRdb ran MiXCR on the 5' RACE reads and lists one entry per CDR3 protein. The sample records approximately 260,000 distinct CDR3 sequences, around 8% being singletons. The same specimen was also included in a second study, on yellow fever vaccine responses in identical twins.

The sequence derives from a woman aged 18-29 years in good health. Sample: CD8+ T cells sorted from blood. The chain combines TRBV15 with TRBJ2-1; no clear D. This CDR3 reads CATSNSLPDDEQFF. The CDR3 DNA reads as TGTGCCACCAGCAACAGCCTCCCCGACGATGAGCAGTTCTTC.